This TCR beta chain was captured in a study of cytomegalovirus exposure and HLA in healthy donors. This CDR3 is built from 12 residues. V lost 0 bases and J lost 5, with 5 bases in between. The germline V gene encodes CDR1 SGHRS and CDR2 YFSETQ. There are a few counts of this clone. The PCR contained 60 Vbeta and 13 Jbeta primers. This table comes from immunoSEQ multiplex PCR, and its TCRdb copy is limited to in-frame clones, with some not included. The profile shows 150,000 to 200,000 clones, 70% to 80% of them singletons. The sequencing sample was made of PBMCs. The origin of this receptor is a male donor in good health and CMV-seronegative. This chain uses TRBV5-1 with TRBJ2-5; D is unclear. The CDR3: CASSLEEETQYF. For the CDR3, the DNA is TGCGCCAGCAGCTTGGAGGAGGAGACCCAGTACTTC.